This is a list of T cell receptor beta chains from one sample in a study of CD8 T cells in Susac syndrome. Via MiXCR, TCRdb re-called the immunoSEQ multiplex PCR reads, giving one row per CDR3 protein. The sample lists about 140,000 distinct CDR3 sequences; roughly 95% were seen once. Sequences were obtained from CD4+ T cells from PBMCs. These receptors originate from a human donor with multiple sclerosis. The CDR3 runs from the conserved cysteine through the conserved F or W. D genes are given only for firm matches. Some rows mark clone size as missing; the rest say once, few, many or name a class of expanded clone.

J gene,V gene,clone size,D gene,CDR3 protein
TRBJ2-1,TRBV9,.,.,CASSVAAGSYNEQFF
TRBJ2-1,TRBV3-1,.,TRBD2,CASSPLGLAGGPNEQFF
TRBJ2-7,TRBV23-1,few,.,CAENYEQYF
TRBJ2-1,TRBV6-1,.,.,CASSALGGQIYNEQFF
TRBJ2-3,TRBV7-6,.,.,CASSGQLADTQYF
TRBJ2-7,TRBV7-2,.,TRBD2,CASSAAAGGYEQYF
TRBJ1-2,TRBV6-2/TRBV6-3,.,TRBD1,CASTNYVGTDPANYGYTF
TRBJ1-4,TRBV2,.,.,CASRATDIDEKLFF
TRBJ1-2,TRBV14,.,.,CASSPLNPGEGYTF
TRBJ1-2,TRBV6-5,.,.,CASRKGGAGYGYTF
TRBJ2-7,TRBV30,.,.,CAWRYRRNSYEQYF
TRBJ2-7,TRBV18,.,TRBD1,CASSPGQGALWQYF
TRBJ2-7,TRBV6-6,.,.,CASSLQTGLDEQYF
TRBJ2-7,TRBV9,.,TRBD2,CASSGSGGAYEQYF
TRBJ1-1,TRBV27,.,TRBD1,CASNGQGSRSTEAFF
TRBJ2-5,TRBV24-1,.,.,CATSGTGRGEAQYF
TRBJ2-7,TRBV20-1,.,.,CSAVTGTPYEQYF
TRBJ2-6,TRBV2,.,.,CASSSGANVLTF
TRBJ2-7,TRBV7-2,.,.,CASSTYREWDEQYF
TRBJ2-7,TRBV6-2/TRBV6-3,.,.,CASQNTRALSFGQYF
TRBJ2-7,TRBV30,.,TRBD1,CAWKSGQGETYEQYF
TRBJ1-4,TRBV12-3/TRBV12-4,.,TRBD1,CASSDDRGRGEKLFF
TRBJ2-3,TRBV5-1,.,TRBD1,CASAAGTGAQDTQYF
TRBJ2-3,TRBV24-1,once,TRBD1,CATSDRSYRGLDTQYF
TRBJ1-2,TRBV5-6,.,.,CASSLGVQGYTF
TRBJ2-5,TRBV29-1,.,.,CSVGAGRVETQYF
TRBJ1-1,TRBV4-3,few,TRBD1,CASSQGQLNTEAFF
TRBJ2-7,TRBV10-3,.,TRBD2,CAISGLAGTPYEQYF
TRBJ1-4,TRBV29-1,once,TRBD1,CSVEGTAQGNEKLFF
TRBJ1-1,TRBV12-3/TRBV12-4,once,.,CASRLGVGSMREAFF
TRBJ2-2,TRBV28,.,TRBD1,CASRDRLGELFF
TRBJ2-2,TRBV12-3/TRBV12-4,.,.,CASRITGTGELFF
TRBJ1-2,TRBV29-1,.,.,CSVFPGTNYGYTF
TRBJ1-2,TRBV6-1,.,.,CASSENDRYGYTF
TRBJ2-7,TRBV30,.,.,CAWSKSYEQYF